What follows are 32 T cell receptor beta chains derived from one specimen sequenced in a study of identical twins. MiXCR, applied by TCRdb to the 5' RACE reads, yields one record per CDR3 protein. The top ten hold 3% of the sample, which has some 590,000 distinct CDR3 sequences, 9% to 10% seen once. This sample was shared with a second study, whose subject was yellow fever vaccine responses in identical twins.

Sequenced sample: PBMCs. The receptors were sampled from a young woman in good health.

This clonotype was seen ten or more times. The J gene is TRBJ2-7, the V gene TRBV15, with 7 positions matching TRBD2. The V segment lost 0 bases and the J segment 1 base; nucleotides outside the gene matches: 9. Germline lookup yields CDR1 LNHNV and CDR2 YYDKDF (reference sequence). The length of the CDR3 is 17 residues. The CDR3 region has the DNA TGTGCCACCAGCAGAGATCGGGTAGCGGGCCTGTCCTACGAGCAGTACTTC. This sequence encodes CATSRDRVAGLSYEQYF.

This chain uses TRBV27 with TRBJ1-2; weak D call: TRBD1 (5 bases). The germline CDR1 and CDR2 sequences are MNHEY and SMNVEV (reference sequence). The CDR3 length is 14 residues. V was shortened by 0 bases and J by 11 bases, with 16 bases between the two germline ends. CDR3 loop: CASSLSRLAGAYTF. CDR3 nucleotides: TGTGCCAGCAGTTTATCGAGATTGGCTGGGGCTTACACCTTC.

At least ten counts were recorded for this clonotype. The CDR3, as DNA: TGTGCCAGCAGCCCAGATAGCATACTTGGGACCCGCTACACCTTC. Protein sequence: CASSPDSILGTRYTF. This chain links TRBV7-6 with TRBJ1-2, with a weak D call TRBD1 (5 bases). V dropped 5 bases and J dropped 9 bases, with 22 bases sitting between them. The CDR3 loop spans 15 amino acids. In germline, CDR1 is SGHVS, CDR2 FNYEAQ. The variable domain in full, with the rest retrieved from reference TRBV7-6 and TRBJ1-2, is GAGVSQSPRYKVTKRGQDVALRCDPISGHVSLYWYRQALGQGPEFLTYFNYEAQQDKSGLPNDRFSAERPEGSISTLTIQRTEQRDSAMYRCASSPDSILGTRYTFGSGTRLTVV.

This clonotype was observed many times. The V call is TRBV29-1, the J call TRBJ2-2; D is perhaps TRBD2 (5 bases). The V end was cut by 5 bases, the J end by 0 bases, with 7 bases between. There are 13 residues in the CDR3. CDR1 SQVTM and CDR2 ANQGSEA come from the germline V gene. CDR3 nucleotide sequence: TGCAGCGTTCTGGGAGCGAACACCGGGGAGCTGTTTTTT. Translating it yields CSVLGANTGELFF.

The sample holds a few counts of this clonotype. CDR3 in amino acids: CSGRGVGSTDTQYF. DNA of the CDR3: TGCAGTGGGAGAGGTGTAGGGAGCACAGATACGCAGTATTTT. This chain joins TRBV20-1 and TRBJ2-3; D is unclear. The CDR3 length is 14 residues. CDR1 and CDR2 from the germline V gene are DFQATT and SNEGSKA (reference sequence). The germline V and J ends were trimmed by 7 bases and 0 bases, with 14 bases remaining between them.

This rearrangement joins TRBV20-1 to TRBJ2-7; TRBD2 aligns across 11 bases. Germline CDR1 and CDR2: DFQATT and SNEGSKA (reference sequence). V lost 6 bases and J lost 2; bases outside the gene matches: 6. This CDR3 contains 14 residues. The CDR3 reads CSADSGRAPYEQYF. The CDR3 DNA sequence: TGCAGTGCAGATAGCGGGAGGGCTCCCTACGAGCAGTACTTC.

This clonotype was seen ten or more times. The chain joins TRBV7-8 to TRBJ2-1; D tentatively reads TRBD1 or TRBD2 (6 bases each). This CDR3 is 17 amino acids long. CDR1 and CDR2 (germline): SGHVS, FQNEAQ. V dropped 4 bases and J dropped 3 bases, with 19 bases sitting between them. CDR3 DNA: TGTGCCAGCAGCTATCCCGCCTCGGGGGCGCTCTACAATGAGCAGTTCTTC. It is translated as CASSYPASGALYNEQFF.

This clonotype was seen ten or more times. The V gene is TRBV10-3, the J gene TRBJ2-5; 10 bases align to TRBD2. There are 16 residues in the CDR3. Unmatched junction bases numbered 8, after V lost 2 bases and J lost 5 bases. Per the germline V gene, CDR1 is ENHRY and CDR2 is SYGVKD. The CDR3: CAISEMLAGERETQYF. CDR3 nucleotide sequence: TGTGCCATCAGTGAGATGCTAGCGGGAGAGCGGGAGACCCAGTACTTC.

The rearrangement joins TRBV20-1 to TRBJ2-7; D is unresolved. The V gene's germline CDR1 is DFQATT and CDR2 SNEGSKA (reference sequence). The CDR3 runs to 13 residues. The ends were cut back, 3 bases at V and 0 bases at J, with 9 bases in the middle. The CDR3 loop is CSASWLLSYEQYF. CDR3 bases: TGCAGTGCTAGTTGGCTCCTCTCCTACGAGCAGTACTTC.

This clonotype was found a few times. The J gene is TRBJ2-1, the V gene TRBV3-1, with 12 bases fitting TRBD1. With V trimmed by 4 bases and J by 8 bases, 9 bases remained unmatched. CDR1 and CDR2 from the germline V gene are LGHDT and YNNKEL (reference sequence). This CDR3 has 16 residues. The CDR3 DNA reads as TGTGCCAGCAGCCCCCATTTCCGGGACAGGGGGCATGAGCAGTTCTTC. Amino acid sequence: CASSPHFRDRGHEQFF.

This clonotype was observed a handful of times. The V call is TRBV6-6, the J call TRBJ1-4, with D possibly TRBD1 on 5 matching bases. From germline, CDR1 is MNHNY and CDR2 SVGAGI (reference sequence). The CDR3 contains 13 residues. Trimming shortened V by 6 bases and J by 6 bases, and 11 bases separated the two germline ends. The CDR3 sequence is CASSPDRYEKLFF. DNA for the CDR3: TGTGCCAGCAGCCCTGACAGATATGAAAAACTGTTTTTT.

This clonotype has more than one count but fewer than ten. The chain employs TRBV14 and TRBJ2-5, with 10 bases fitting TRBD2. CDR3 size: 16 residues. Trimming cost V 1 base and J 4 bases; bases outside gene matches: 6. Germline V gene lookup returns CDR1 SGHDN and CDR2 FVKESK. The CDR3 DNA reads TGTGCCAGCAGCCAAGCGGCTAGCGGGAGTCGAGAGACCCAGTACTTC. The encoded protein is CASSQAASGSRETQYF. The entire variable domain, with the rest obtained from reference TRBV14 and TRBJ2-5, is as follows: EAGVTQFPSHSVIEKGQTVTLRCDPISGHDNLYWYRRVMGKEIKFLLHFVKESKQDESGMPNNRFLAERTGGTYSTLKVQPAELEDSGVYFCASSQAASGSRETQYFGPGTRLLVL.

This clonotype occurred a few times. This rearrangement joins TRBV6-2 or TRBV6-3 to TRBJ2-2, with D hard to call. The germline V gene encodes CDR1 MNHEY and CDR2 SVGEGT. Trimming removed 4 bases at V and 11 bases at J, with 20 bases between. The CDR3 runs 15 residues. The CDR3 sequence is CASSSPRVTQLELFF. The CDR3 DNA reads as TGTGCCAGCAGTTCCCCCCGGGTTACGCAGCTTGAGCTGTTTTTT.

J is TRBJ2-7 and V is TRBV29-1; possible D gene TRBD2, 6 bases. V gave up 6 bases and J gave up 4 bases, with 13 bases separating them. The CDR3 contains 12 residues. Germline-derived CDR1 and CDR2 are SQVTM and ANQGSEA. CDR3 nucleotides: TGCAGCGTCGTGGACGGGGGTTACGAGCAGTACTTC. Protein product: CSVVDGGYEQYF.

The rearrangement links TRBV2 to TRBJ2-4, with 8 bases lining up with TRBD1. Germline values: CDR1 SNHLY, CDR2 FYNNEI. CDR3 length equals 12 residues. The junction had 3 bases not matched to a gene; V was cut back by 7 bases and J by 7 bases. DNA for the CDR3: TGTGCCAGCAACGACAGGGGTAACATTCAGTACTTC. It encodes CASNDRGNIQYF.

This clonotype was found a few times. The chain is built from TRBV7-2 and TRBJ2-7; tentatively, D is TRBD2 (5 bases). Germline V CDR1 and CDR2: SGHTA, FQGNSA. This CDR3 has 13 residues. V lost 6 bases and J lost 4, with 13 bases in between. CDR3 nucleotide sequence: TGTGCCAGCAGTCCCTATCCGGGGTACGAGCAGTACTTC. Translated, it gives CASSPYPGYEQYF.

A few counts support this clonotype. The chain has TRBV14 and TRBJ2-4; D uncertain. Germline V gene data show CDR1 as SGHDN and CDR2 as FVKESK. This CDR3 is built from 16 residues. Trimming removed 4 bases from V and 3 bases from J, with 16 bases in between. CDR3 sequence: CASSRATLVDKNIQYF. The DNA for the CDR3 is TGTGCCAGCAGCCGAGCGACATTAGTAGACAAAAACATTCAGTACTTC.

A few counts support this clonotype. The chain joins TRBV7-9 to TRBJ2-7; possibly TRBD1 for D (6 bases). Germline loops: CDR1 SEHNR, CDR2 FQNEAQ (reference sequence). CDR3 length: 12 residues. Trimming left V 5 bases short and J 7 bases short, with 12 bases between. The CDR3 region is CASSIQGGEQYF. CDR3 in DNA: TGTGCCAGCAGCATACAGGGTGGTGAGCAGTACTTC.

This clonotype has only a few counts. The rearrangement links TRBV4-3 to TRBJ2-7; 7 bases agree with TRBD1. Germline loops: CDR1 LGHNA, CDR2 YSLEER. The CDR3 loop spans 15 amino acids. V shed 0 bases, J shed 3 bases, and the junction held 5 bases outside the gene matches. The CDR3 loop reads CASSQDRGTDYEQYF. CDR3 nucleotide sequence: TGCGCCAGCAGCCAAGATAGGGGGACAGACTACGAGCAGTACTTC.

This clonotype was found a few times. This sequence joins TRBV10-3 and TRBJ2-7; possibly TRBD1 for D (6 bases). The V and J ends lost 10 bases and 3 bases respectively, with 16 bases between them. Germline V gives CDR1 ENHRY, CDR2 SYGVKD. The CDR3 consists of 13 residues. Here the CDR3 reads CATSGESVYEQYF. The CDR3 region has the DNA TGTGCCACCTCAGGGGAATCCGTCTACGAGCAGTACTTC.

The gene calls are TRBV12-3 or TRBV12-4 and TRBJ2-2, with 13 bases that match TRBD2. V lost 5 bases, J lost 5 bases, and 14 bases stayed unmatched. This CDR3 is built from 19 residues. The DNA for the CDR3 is TGTGCCAGCAGTAGGACTAGCGGGGGCAACGAAATGGGGACCGGGGAGCTGTTTTTT. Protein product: CASSRTSGGNEMGTGELFF.

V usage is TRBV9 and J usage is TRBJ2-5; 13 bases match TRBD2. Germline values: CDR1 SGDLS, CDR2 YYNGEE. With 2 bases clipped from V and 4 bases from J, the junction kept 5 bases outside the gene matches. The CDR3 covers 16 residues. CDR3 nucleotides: TGTGCCAGCAGCGTGGGGACTAGCGGGGAAGGAGAGACCCAGTACTTC. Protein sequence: CASSVGTSGEGETQYF.

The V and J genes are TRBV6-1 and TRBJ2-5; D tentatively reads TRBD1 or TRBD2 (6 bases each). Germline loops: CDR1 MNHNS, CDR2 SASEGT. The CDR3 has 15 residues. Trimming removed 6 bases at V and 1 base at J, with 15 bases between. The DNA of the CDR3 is TGTGCCAGCAGGAAGAGGGGGGCAGGCCAAGAGACCCAGTACTTC. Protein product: CASRKRGAGQETQYF.

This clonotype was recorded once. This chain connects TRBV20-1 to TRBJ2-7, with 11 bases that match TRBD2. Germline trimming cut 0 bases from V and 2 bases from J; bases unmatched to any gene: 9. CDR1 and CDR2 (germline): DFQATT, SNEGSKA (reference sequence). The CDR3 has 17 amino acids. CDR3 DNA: TGCAGTGCTAGAGATCTGTGGCTAGCGGGGGGAACCTACGAGCAGTACTTC. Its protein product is CSARDLWLAGGTYEQYF.

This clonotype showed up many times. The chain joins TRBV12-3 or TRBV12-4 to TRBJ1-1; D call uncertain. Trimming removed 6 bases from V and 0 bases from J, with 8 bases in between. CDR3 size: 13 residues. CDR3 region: CASRLKMNTEAFF. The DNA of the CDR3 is TGTGCCAGCAGGTTAAAGATGAACACTGAAGCTTTCTTT.

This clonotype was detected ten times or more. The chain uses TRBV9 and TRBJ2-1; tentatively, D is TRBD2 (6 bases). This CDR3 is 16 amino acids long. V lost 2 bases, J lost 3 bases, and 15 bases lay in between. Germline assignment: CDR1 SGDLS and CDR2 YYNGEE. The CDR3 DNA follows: TGTGCCAGCAGCGTGGGGGGAGTACATAGCTACAATGAGCAGTTCTTC. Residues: CASSVGGVHSYNEQFF.

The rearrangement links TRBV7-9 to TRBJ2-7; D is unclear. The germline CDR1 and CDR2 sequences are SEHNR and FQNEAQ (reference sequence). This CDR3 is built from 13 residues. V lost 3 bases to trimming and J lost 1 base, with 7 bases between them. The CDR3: CASSFVRSYEQYF. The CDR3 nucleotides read TGTGCCAGCAGCTTTGTCAGGTCCTACGAGCAGTACTTC.

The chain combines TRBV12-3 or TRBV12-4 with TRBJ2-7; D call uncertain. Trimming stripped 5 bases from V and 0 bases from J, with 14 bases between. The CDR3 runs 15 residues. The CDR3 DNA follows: TGTGCCAGCAGTCCTTCGTGGAGACTCTCCTACGAGCAGTACTTC. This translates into CASSPSWRLSYEQYF.

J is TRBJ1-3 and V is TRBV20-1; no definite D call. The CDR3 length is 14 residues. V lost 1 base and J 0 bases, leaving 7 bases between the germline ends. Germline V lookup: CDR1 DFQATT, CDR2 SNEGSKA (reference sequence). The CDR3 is CSARVPFSGNTIYF. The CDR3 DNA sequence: TGCAGTGCTAGAGTTCCATTCTCTGGAAACACCATATATTTT.

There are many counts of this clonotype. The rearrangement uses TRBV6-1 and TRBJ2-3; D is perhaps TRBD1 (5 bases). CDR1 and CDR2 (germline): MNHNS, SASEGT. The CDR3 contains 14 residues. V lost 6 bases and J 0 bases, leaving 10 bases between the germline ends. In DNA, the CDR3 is TGTGCCAGCAGGACGACAGCTAGCACAGATACGCAGTATTTT. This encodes CASRTTASTDTQYF.

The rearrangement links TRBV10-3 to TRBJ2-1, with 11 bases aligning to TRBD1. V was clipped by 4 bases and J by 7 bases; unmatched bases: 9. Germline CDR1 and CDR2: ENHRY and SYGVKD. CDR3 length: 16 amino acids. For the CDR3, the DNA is TGTGCCATCAGTGCCAGCCCCGGGACAGGGGGGAATGAGCAGTTCTTC. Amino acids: CAISASPGTGGNEQFF.

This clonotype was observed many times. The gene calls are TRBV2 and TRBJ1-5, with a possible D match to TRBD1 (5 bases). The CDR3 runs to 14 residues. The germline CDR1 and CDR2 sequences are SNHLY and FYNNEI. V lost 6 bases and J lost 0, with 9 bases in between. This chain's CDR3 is CASRQEISNQPQHF. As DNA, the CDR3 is TGTGCCAGCAGACAGGAGATTAGCAATCAGCCCCAGCATTTT.